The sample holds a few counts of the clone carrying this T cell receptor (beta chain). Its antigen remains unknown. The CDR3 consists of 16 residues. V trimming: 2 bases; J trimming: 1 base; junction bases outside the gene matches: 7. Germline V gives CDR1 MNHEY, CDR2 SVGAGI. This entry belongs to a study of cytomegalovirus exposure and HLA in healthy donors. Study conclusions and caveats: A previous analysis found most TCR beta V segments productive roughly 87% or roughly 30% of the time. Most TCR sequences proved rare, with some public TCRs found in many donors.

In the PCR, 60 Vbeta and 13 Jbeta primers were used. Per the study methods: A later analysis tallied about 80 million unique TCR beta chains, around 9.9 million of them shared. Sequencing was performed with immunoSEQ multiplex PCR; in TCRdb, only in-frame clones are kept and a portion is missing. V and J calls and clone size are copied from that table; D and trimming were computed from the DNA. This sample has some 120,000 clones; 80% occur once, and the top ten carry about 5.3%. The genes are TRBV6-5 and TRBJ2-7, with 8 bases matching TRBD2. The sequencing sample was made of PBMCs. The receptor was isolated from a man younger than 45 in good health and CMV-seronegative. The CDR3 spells CASSYRGGLGSYEQYF. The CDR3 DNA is TGTGCCAGCAGTTACCGGGGGGGCTTAGGTTCCTACGAGCAGTACTTC.